The rows below give T cell receptor beta chains drawn from one sample of a study of T cells expressing NK-cell markers. TCRdb re-called the 5' RACE reads and shows each CDR3 protein once, DNA omitted. The repertoire table contains 500,000 to 700,000 distinct CDR3 sequences. The sequencing sample was made of blood T cells: a sorted CD56 or NKG2C T cell subset, CD4+ or CD8+ T cells, or bulk PBMC T cells (not recorded which). These receptors originate from a man aged 18-30 years in good health. CDR3s include the opening cysteine and the closing phenylalanine or tryptophan. Each record gives: V gene, J gene, CDR3 protein.

V gene: TRBV19; J gene: TRBJ2-7; CDR3 protein: CASSMRPSIEQYF
V gene: TRBV9; J gene: TRBJ1-1; CDR3 protein: CASSVGIGQGAEAFF
V gene: TRBV5-1; J gene: TRBJ2-5; CDR3 protein: CASSLRTSGRAYETQYF
V gene: TRBV3-1; J gene: TRBJ2-7; CDR3 protein: CASSYAVHAYEQYF
V gene: TRBV27; J gene: TRBJ1-2; CDR3 protein: CASSYLTGTGVNYGYTF
V gene: TRBV12-3/TRBV12-4; J gene: TRBJ1-5; CDR3 protein: CASSSDGTGLGQPQHF
V gene: TRBV29-1; J gene: TRBJ2-7; CDR3 protein: CSVIAGVVFEQYF
V gene: TRBV12-3/TRBV12-4; J gene: TRBJ1-3; CDR3 protein: CASSPRTSGNTIYF
V gene: TRBV10-3; J gene: TRBJ2-3; CDR3 protein: CAIPRGASGASTDTQYF
V gene: TRBV12-3/TRBV12-4; J gene: TRBJ2-5; CDR3 protein: CASSLGNVGMWTQYF
V gene: TRBV7-2; J gene: TRBJ1-5; CDR3 protein: CASSLQGGVYFSNQPQHF
V gene: TRBV6-5; J gene: TRBJ1-5; CDR3 protein: CASSYSIDRSQPQHF
V gene: TRBV4-3; J gene: TRBJ2-3; CDR3 protein: CASSSLGQITDTQYF
V gene: TRBV25-1; J gene: TRBJ2-5; CDR3 protein: CASSVLAETQYF
V gene: TRBV5-1; J gene: TRBJ1-3; CDR3 protein: CASSLPGGNTIYF
V gene: TRBV10-3; J gene: TRBJ2-2; CDR3 protein: CAISESLEAGELFF